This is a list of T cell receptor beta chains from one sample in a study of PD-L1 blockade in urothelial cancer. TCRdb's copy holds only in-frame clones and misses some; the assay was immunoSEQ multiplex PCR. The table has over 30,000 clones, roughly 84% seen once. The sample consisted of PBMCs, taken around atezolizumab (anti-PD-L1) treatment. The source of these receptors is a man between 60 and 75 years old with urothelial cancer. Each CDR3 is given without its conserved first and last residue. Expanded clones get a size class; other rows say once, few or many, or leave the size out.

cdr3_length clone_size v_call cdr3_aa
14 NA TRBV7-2 ASSSRSSGRRNEQF
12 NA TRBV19 ASLDAGGPNEQF
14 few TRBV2 ASSPLAGGGTDTQY
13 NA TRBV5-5 ASSLKGGRGETQY
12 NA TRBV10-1 ASSETSSGDTQY
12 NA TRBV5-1 ASSSQGGNTEAF
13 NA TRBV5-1 ASSLVAGGTDTQY
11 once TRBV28 ALAARNTGELF
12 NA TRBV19 ASSGRANTGELF
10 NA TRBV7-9 ASIIRNTEAF
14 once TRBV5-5 ASSWGPQGSNQPQH
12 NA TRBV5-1 ASTRGTSGDTQY
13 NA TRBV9 ASSDTGSSYNEQF
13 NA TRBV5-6 ASSSPGLAGTEAF
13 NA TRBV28 ASSSRQGARSPLH
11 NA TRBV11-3 ASSLDETGTQY
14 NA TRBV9 ASSPRGGGMGETQY
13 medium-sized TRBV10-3 AITASVGGDSPLH
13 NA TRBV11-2 ASSQGLGIDNEQF
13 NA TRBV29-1 SVGRQGVSSYEQY
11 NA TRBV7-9 ASSLVLDNEQF
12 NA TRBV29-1 SVDRDRGGETQY
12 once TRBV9 ASSTGQRTDTQY
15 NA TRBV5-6 ASSHTTSGSRADTQY
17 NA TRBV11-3 ASSPGTSKREGLRETQY
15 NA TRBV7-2 ASSLFRGRGSGGELF
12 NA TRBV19 ASSPHSAVYGYT
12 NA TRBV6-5 ASSYGRATDTQY